Below, one T cell receptor beta chain is given with its context. Other DNA variants within this sample encode the same CDR3. This entry comes from a study of blood T cell repertoires in COVID-19. Background on the study: T cells, B-cell-depleted T cells, or PBMCs provided the cDNA or gDNA that served as material.

The assay was immunoSEQ multiplex PCR, and TCRdb's table has in-frame clones only and misses some. The data hold some 80,000 clones, with roughly four fifths observed a single time. V was pared by 1 base and J by 4 bases, with 9 bases between. The CDR3 runs to 15 residues. Germline V gives CDR1 SGHRS, CDR2 YFSETQ. The V and J genes are TRBV5-1 and TRBJ2-6; TRBD2 is a possible D gene (5 bases). The receptor was isolated from a human donor in a cohort sampled during active COVID-19. The sample consisted of peripheral blood. For the CDR3, the DNA is TGCGCCAGCAGCTTGACTAGTTCCGGGGCCAACGTCCTGACTTTC. Amino acid sequence: CASSLTSSGANVLTF.